This T cell receptor beta chain was observed in a study of T cells expressing NK-cell markers (dated by TCRdb to the early 2020s). Describing the broader study: Three sorted T-cell subsets (CD3+CD56+NKG2C+, CD3+CD56+NKG2C- and CD3+CD56-NKG2C+) from about 8 donors had their TCR beta-chain repertoires profiled. Among the eight sequenced donors, only one was HCMV-seronegative, while the other seven were HCMV-seropositive. Randomly selected healthy volunteers, three men and five women, were used as the eight sequenced donors. The libraries were sequenced on Illumina HiSeq 2000/2500, MiSeq or NextSeq, producing 2 x 150 bp reads. The full study reports these points: It remained unclear whether the expanded NKG2C-expressing T cell clones were specific for HCMV antigens. In six donors, the dominant CD3+CD56+NKG2C+ clonotypes ranked among the top 10 CD8+ clonotypes, making up roughly 1.0-8% of CD8+ T cells. Those dominant clonotypes were again the most abundant among CD3+CD56-NKG2C+ cells in several donors, at about 28.3-65%.

The CDR3 sequence holds 20 residues, the cysteine and phenylalanine included. There is no recorded DNA. The germline V gene provides CDR1 SGHRS and CDR2 YFSETQ. As for this clonotype: There is no known antigen for this receptor.

The sequencer listed for this sample is Illumina HiSeq 2000. The TCR beta cDNA libraries were made using 5'RACE template switching, a step that added both a universal primer site and unique molecular identifiers. cDNA synthesis was primed from the TCR beta constant segment, followed by two successive PCR amplification steps. From the authors' description of their analysis: MIGEC was used to demultiplex reads and group the reads by UMI, and MiTCR was used to assemble and quantify clonotypes. To remove erroneous sequences, TCR cDNA sequences were retained only when supported by two or more reads. The tcR package was used for downstream repertoire analysis, and clonotypes were matched between fractions using CDR3 nucleotide sequence together with V segment. VDJmatch was used to annotate antigen specificity against VDJdb, with one amino acid substitution in CDR3 allowed. The reads underwent TCRdb reprocessing, giving one record for each CDR3 protein sequence and no DNA. The V and J calls reflect TCRdb's pipeline rather than the authors' work. The sample's table covers about 180,000 distinct CDR3 sequences. The biggest ten clones account for 15% to 20% of the sample.

To determine HCMV serostatus, a commercial ELISA kit was used to detect HCMV-specific IgG in serum. Ficoll density gradient centrifugation was used to isolate peripheral blood mononuclear cells from blood. The V gene is TRBV5-1 and the J gene is TRBJ2-1; checking the TCRdb D call of TRBD1 is not possible without DNA. The source is a woman aged 18 to 75 in good health. What was sequenced was blood T cells: a sorted CD56 or NKG2C T cell subset, CD4+ or CD8+ T cells, or bulk PBMC T cells (not recorded which). This receptor has the CDR3 CASSLAPGQPDMGSYNEQFF.